This TCR beta chain was observed in a study of PD-L1 blockade in urothelial cancer. Study-level information: Across blood samples, T cells had a median count of approximately 130,000.

Trimming removed 6 bases from V and 6 bases from J; junction bases left unmatched: 11. The CDR3 length is 16 residues. The V gene's germline CDR1 is MNHEY and CDR2 SMNVEV (reference sequence). The repertoire was sequenced with immunoSEQ multiplex PCR; TCRdb's copy has only in-frame clones and lacks some. Among tens of thousands of clones listed, approximately 86% were seen once. The chain recombines TRBV27 with TRBJ1-4; TRBD1 matches 9 bases. This sequence was found in a man aged 60 to 75 with urothelial cancer. Material: PBMCs, obtained around atezolizumab (anti-PD-L1) treatment. Here the CDR3 DNA reads TGTGCCAGCAGCAGTATACATAGGACAGGGGATGAAAAACTGTTTTTT. Its translation: CASSSIHRTGDEKLFF.